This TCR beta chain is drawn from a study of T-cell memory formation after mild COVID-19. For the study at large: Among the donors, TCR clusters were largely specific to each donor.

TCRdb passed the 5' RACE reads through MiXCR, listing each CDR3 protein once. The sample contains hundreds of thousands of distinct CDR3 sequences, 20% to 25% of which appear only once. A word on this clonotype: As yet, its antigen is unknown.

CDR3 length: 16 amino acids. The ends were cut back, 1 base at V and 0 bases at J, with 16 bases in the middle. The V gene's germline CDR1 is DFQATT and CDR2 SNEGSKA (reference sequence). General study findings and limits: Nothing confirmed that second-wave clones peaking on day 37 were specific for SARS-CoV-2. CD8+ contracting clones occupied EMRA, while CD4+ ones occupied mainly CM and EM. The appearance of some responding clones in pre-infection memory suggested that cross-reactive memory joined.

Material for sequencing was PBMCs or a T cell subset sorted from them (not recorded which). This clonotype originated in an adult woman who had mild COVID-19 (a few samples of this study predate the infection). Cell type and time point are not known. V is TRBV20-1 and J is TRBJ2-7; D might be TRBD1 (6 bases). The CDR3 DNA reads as TGCAGTGCTAGAGGGGTTCCAGGGGACAACTCCTACGAGCAGTACTTC. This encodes CSARGVPGDNSYEQYF.